These 6 T cell receptor beta chains were all obtained from the same sample, sequenced in a study of blood T cells in healthy people across ages. With a J-beta primer mix and a sample-barcoded 5' primer, a second PCR ran about 7 to 12 cycles. TCRdb re-called the 5' RACE reads through MiXCR, storing one row per CDR3 protein. The table shows over 950,000 distinct CDR3 sequences, with about two fifths occurring only once. Sample: blood. The receptors here all came from a man aged 18 to 29 in good health.

This clonotype occurred once. This chain connects TRBV6-2 or TRBV6-3 to TRBJ2-3, with TRBD2 as a possible D gene (6 bases). The CDR3 is made up of 15 amino acids. CDR1 is MNHEY, CDR2 SVGEGT, per germline. Trimming shortened V by 3 bases and J by 1 base, and 11 bases separated the two germline ends. The CDR3 coding sequence is TGTGCCAGCAGTTATCGGGGGACTCGCACAGATACGCAGTATTTT. Its protein product is CASSYRGTRTDTQYF.

This clonotype was seen a handful of times. The CDR3: CASSETAGGDYGYTF. CDR3 bases: TGTGCCAGCAGTGAAACGGCCGGTGGGGACTATGGCTACACCTTC. The V gene is TRBV2, the J gene TRBJ1-2; no clear D gene. V lost 2 bases and J lost 3, with 13 bases in between. The CDR3 is made up of 15 amino acids. From germline, CDR1 is SNHLY and CDR2 FYNNEI.

In its sample, this clonotype was seen once. This may stem from a read error, because a much larger clone lies one nucleotide away. The chain recombines TRBV13 with TRBJ2-1, with D tentatively TRBD2 (6 bases). The germline V gene encodes CDR1 PRHDT and CDR2 FYEKMQ (reference sequence). The CDR3 totals 14 residues. V was trimmed by 7 bases and J by 7 bases, leaving 17 bases between them. The CDR3 coding sequence is TGTGCCAGCATTGTGGGGCTAGCGAGAAATGAGCAGTTCTTC. It specifies CASIVGLARNEQFF.

This clonotype was counted between two and nine times. J is TRBJ2-1 and V is TRBV9; D might be TRBD2 (5 bases). CDR3 length: 16 residues. Deletions cut 4 bases from V and 10 bases from J, with 24 bases between. From germline, CDR1 is SGDLS and CDR2 YYNGEE. In DNA, the CDR3 is TGTGCCAGCAGCCTTAGTGGAGGTCAGACGGTACCCGAGCAGTTCTTC. This encodes CASSLSGGQTVPEQFF.

The chain carries TRBV4-1 and TRBJ1-2; possible D gene TRBD1, 6 bases. CDR1 and CDR2 from the germline V gene are MGHRA and YSYEKL. The CDR3 totals 13 residues. Trimming left V 4 bases short and J 7 bases short, with 13 bases between. Here the CDR3 reads CASSLSDSCGYTF. In DNA, the CDR3 is TGCGCCAGCAGCCTATCGGACAGCTGTGGCTACACCTTC.

V and J are TRBV11-2 and TRBJ2-1; 10 nucleotides align to TRBD1. CDR1 SGHAT and CDR2 FQNNGV come from the germline V gene. J lost 12 bases, V lost 5 bases, and 4 bases had no gene match. The CDR3 is 12 amino acids. CDR3 residues: CASSPGTGAQFF. CDR3 nucleotides: TGTGCCAGCAGCCCCGGGACAGGGGCGCAGTTCTTC.